The clone carrying this T cell receptor beta chain was found a few times. Profiling relied on immunoSEQ multiplex PCR, and the TCRdb table lists in-frame clones only, not all of them. This sample has fewer than 350,000 clones, with under 90% found just once. The sample is drawn from a study of blood T cell repertoires in COVID-19. CDR1 and CDR2 from the germline V gene are MNHEY and SVGAGI. The CDR3 loop spans 14 amino acids. V lost 5 bases to trimming and J lost 3 bases, with 14 bases between them. Participants were placed into cohorts based on the clinical history they reported. Either two negative PCRs, clearance, or symptom resolution qualified Cohort 3 donors as recovered.

Sequenced: PBMCs or T cells enriched from blood (not recorded which). The gene calls are TRBV6-5 and TRBJ2-7; TRBD1 might be the D (6 bases). The receptor was derived from a middle-aged woman who had recovered from COVID-19. The CDR3 DNA sequence: TGTGCCAGCAGTAACCTAGGACAGCTCTACGAGCAGTACTTC. It codes for CASSNLGQLYEQYF.